Listed here are 14 T cell receptor beta chains from one sample, sequenced in a study of response to subunit inactivated influenza vaccine. TCRdb processed the RT-PCR reads anew with MiXCR; each CDR3 protein has one entry. The data hold about 190,000 distinct CDR3 sequences, with around 14% observed a single time. The source material was CD8+ T cells sorted from PBMCs, sampled approximately 5 days after vaccination. These receptors were collected from a man between 45 and 60 years old who received an inactivated influenza vaccine.

The chain recombines TRBV6-5 with TRBJ2-7; D ambiguous. The V end was cut by 3 bases, the J end by 0 bases, with 15 bases between. The CDR3 covers 16 residues. Germline CDR1 MNHEY, CDR2 SVGAGI. CDR3 coding DNA: TGTGCCAGCAGTTATTCCAGGCGTAAAGGCTCCTACGAGCAGTACTTC. It translates to CASSYSRRKGSYEQYF.

The V gene is TRBV30, the J gene TRBJ1-4; TRBD1 is a possible D gene (5 bases). Germline CDR1 and CDR2: GTSNPN and SVGIG (reference sequence). The CDR3 contains 12 residues. V lost 5 bases and J 1 base, leaving 5 bases between the germline ends. CDR3 region: CAWDRTNEKLFF. DNA of the CDR3: TGTGCCTGGGACAGAACTAATGAAAAACTGTTTTTT.

V gene TRBV12-3 or TRBV12-4 combines with J gene TRBJ2-6; the match to TRBD1 covers 7 bases. The CDR3 covers 17 residues. Trimming at V came to 5 bases and at J to 0 bases, leaving 7 bases not matched to a gene. The CDR3 DNA is TGTGCCAGCAGTGGGACGGGACAGAGCTCTGGGGCCAACGTCCTGACTTTC. The encoded protein is CASSGTGQSSGANVLTF.

V gene TRBV27 combines with J gene TRBJ2-3, with 10 bases fitting TRBD2. Germline assignment: CDR1 MNHEY and CDR2 SMNVEV (reference sequence). The CDR3 extends over 15 amino acids. V gave up 5 bases and J gave up 2 bases; unmatched junction bases: 4. CDR3 in amino acids: CASSPLAGVTDTQYF. The CDR3 DNA sequence: TGTGCCAGCAGTCCGCTAGCGGGGGTCACAGATACGCAGTATTTT.

This clonotype was counted between two and nine times. The chain recombines TRBV10-3 with TRBJ2-7; D may be TRBD2 (6 bases). The CDR3 runs to 14 residues. Trimming removed 6 bases from V and 0 bases from J, with 12 bases in between. Germline values: CDR1 ENHRY, CDR2 SYGVKD. The CDR3 DNA is TGTGCCATCAGCACGACTAGTGGCTCCTACGAGCAGTACTTC. Its protein is CAISTTSGSYEQYF.

This clonotype was observed a handful of times. The gene calls are TRBV21-1 and TRBJ2-3; the D call in the table, TRBD2, was not verified against the DNA. TRBV21-1 is noted as a pseudogene. This CDR3 region has 16 residues. CDR3 DNA: TGTGCCAGCAGCAAAGTAACTAGCGGGGGGGGAGGTACGCAGTATTTT. It is translated as CASSKVTSGGGGTQYF.

This clonotype was detected only a few times. The V gene is TRBV20-1, the J gene TRBJ2-1; TRBD2 matches at 12 bases. V shed 2 bases and J 1 base; nucleotides not matched to a gene: 6. This CDR3 is built from 17 residues. Germline values: CDR1 DFQATT, CDR2 SNEGSKA (reference sequence). The chain's CDR3 is CSARSSGRAASYNEQFF. DNA of the CDR3: TGCAGTGCTAGATCTAGCGGGAGGGCCGCTTCCTACAATGAGCAGTTCTTC.

This clonotype is medium-sized (0.01 to 0.1%) by share. The chain combines TRBV3-1 with TRBJ2-5; D may be TRBD1 or TRBD2 (5 bases each). Germline loops: CDR1 LGHDT, CDR2 YNNKEL (reference sequence). V gave up 3 bases and J gave up 2 bases, with 16 bases separating them. The CDR3 has 16 amino acids. The DNA of the CDR3 is TGTGCCAGCAGCCATTCTCAACGAGGGGTACAAGAGACCCAGTACTTC. Translation gives CASSHSQRGVQETQYF.

The gene calls are TRBV4-1 and TRBJ2-7, with D possibly TRBD1 on 5 matching bases. V was shortened by 0 bases and J by 4 bases, with 13 bases between the two germline ends. The CDR3 covers 15 residues. CDR1 and CDR2 (germline): MGHRA, YSYEKL. CDR3: CASSQDPQGGYEQYF. The CDR3 DNA sequence: TGCGCCAGCAGCCAAGATCCCCAGGGTGGGTACGAGCAGTACTTC.

This clonotype was seen a few times. V gene TRBV14 combines with J gene TRBJ2-2; the match to TRBD1 covers 8 bases. Germline-derived CDR1 and CDR2 are SGHDN and FVKESK. V shed 5 bases, J shed 7 bases, and the junction held 12 bases outside the gene matches. This CDR3 comprises 16 residues. The CDR3 bases are TGTGCCAGCAGCGAAGCCGGGACAGGCACTGGCGGGGAGCTGTTTTTT. Translating gives CASSEAGTGTGGELFF.

This clonotype has more than one count but fewer than ten. The chain has TRBV7-8 and TRBJ2-1; 12 bases are shared with TRBD2. Germline lookup yields CDR1 SGHVS and CDR2 FQNEAQ. The CDR3 totals 18 residues. The J segment lost 9 bases and the V segment lost 0 bases, leaving 12 bases of the junction unmatched. In DNA form, the CDR3 reads TGTGCCAGCAGCTTAGCCCTAGCGGGGGGGCTGCTCCGCAGTGAGCAGTTCTTC. Its protein product is CASSLALAGGLLRSEQFF.

This clonotype occurred many times. V usage is TRBV20-1 and J usage is TRBJ2-7; the D gene is possibly TRBD2 (6 bases). The ends were cut back, 5 bases at V and 2 bases at J, with 22 bases in the middle. Looked up from germline, CDR1 is DFQATT and CDR2 is SNEGSKA (reference sequence). This CDR3 has 16 amino acids. The CDR3 here is CSARDTSGLNTYEQYF. The CDR3 DNA reads as TGCAGTGCTCGGGATACCTCGGGACTGAACACCTACGAGCAGTACTTC.

V usage is TRBV27 and J usage is TRBJ2-3, with 7 bases aligning to TRBD2. This CDR3 is built from 16 residues. Germline assignment: CDR1 MNHEY and CDR2 SMNVEV (reference sequence). Germline trimming cut 1 base from V and 1 base from J; bases unmatched to any gene: 5. The CDR3 sequence: CASSLLGGGGTDTQYF. CDR3 bases: TGTGCCAGCAGTTTATTGGGGGGAGGGGGCACAGATACGCAGTATTTT.

The V and J genes are TRBV15 and TRBJ2-7; TRBD1 aligns across 10 bases. The CDR3 contains 16 residues. Germline values: CDR1 LNHNV, CDR2 YYDKDF (reference sequence). After removal of 6 bases from V and 3 bases from J, the junction contained 11 bases not matched to a gene. This CDR3 is CATSGSDRGPFYEQYF. The CDR3 region has the DNA TGTGCCACCAGTGGGAGCGACAGGGGGCCATTCTACGAGCAGTACTTC.